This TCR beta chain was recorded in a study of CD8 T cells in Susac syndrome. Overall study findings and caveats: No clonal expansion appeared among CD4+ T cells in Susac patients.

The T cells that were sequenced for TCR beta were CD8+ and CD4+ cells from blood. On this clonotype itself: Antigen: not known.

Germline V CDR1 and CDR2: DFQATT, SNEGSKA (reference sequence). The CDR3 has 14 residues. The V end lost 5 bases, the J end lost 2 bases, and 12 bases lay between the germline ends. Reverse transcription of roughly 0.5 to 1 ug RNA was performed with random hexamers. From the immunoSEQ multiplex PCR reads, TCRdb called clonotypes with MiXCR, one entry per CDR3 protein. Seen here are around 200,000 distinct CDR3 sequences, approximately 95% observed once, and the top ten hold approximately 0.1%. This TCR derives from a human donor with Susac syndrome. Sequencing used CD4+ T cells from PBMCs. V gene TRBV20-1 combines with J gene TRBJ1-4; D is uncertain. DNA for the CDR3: TGCAGTGCTTTGGTCGGGAGGACTAATGAAAAACTGTTTTTT. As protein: CSALVGRTNEKLFF.